Sequencing of this T cell receptor beta chain was carried out in a study of T cells in localized non-small cell lung cancer. This CDR3 contains 15 residues. V lost 4 bases and J lost 0, with 12 bases in between. Germline V CDR1 and CDR2: SNHLY, FYNNEI. Only in-frame clones appear in the TCRdb table, and some are missing; sequencing was by immunoSEQ multiplex PCR. The sample consists of about 15,000 clones, approximately 85% of them appearing once. The chain couples TRBV2 to TRBJ2-5; D could derive from TRBD1 or TRBD2 (5 bases each). The starting material was peripheral blood, obtained before any cancer treatment. The source of this sequence is a woman aged 40-70 years with stage I lung adenocarcinoma. CDR3 nucleotides: TGTGCCAGCAGTGCGAATGGGGGACACCAAGAGACCCAGTACTTC. Protein: CASSANGGHQETQYF. The full variable domain, its missing parts supplied by reference TRBV2 and TRBJ2-5, is EPEVTQTPSHQVTQMGQEVILRCVPISNHLYFYWYRQILGQKVEFLVSFYNNEISEKSEIFDDQFSVERPDGSNFTLKIRSTKLEDSAMYFCASSANGGHQETQYFGPGTRLLVL.